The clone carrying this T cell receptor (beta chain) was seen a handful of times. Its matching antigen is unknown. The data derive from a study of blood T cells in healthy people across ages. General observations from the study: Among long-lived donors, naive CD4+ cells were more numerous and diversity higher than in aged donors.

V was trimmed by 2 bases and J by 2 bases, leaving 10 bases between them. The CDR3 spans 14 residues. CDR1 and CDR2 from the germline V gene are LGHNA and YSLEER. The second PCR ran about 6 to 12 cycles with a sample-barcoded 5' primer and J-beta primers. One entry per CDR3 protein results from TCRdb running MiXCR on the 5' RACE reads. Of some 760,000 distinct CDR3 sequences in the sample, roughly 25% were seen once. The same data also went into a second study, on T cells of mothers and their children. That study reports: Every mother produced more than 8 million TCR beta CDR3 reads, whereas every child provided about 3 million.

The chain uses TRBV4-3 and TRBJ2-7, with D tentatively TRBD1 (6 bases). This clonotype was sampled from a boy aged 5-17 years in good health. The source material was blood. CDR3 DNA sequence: TGCGCCAGCAGCCAACTGGACAGACCCTACGAGCAGTACTTC. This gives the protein CASSQLDRPYEQYF.